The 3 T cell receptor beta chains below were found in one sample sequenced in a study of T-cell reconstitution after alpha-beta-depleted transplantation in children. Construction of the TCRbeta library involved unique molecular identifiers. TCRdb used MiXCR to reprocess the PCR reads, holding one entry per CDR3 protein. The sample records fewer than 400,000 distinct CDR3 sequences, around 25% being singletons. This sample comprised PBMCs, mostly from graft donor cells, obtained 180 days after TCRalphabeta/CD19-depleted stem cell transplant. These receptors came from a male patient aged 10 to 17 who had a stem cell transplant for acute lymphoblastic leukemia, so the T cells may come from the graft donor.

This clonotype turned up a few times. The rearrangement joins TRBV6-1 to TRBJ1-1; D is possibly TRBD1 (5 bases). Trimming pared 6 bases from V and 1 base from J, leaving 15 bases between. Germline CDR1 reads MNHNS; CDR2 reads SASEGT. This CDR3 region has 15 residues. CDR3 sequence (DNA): TGTGCCAGCAGCAGATGGACACCCCCGAACACTGAAGCTTTCTTT. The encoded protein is CASSRWTPPNTEAFF.

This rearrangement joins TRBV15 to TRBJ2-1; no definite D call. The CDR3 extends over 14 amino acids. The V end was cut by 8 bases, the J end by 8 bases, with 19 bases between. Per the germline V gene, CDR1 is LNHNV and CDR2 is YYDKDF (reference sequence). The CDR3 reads CATDTRIFGDEQFF. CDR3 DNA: TGTGCCACCGATACTCGTATATTCGGCGATGAGCAGTTCTTC.

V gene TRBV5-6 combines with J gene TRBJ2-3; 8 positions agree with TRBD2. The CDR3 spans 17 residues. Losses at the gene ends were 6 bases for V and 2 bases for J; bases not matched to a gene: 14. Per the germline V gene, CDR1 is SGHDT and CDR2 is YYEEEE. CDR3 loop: CASNRRISGMNTDTQYF. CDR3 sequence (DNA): TGTGCCAGCAACCGGCGGATTAGCGGGATGAACACAGATACGCAGTATTTT. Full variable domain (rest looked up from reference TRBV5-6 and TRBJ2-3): DAGVTQSPTHLIKTRGQQVTLRCSPKSGHDTVSWYQQALGQGPQFIFQYYEEEERQRGNFPDRFSGHQFPNYSSELNVNALLLGDSALYLCASNRRISGMNTDTQYFGPGTRLTVL.